Listed below are T cell receptor beta chains from one sample, sequenced in a study of technical replicates of blood from a few donors. Some clones are missing from TCRdb's copy, which holds only in-frame ones; the method was immunoSEQ multiplex PCR. The table includes roughly 71,000 clones, about 94% detected once. The specimen sequenced was T cells isolated from PBMCs. These receptor sequences come from a human donor in good health. Each CDR3 is given with its conserved first and last residue. A D gene is named only where the DNA matches it firmly. The size field is filled for only some rows; it gives once, few, many or a size class.

TRBJ2-1 | TRBD2 | - | TRBV7-8 | CASSLYGLANSYNEQFF | TGTGCCAGCAGCTTATATGGACTAGCGAACTCCTACAATGAGCAGTTCTTC
TRBJ2-3 | - | - | TRBV7-2 | CASSLALSTDTQYF | TGTGCCAGCAGCTTAGCGCTAAGTACAGATACGCAGTATTTT
TRBJ2-5 | TRBD2 | - | TRBV19 | CASSIGTSGTETQYF | TGTGCCAGTAGTATCGGGACTAGCGGGACGGAGACCCAGTACTTC
TRBJ2-1 | - | - | TRBV27 | CASTQGTRYNEQFF | TGTGCCAGCACCCAAGGGACAAGGTACAATGAGCAGTTCTTC
TRBJ2-2 | - | - | TRBV29-1 | CSVLTALGQNTGELFF | TGCAGCGTTCTAACCGCATTGGGACAGAACACCGGGGAGCTGTTTTTT
TRBJ2-6 | - | once | TRBV5-1 | CASSQASGANVLTF | TGCGCCAGCAGCCAGGCCTCTGGGGCCAACGTCCTGACTTTC
TRBJ1-5 | - | - | TRBV7-9 | CASSLASGHQPQHF | TGTGCCAGCAGCTTAGCATCGGGTCACCAGCCCCAGCATTTT
TRBJ2-7 | - | - | TRBV5-5 | CASSLAGGLAYEQYF | TGTGCCAGCAGCTTGGCAGGGGGGCTAGCCTACGAGCAGTACTTC
TRBJ2-7 | TRBD1 | - | TRBV6-5 | CASSQPGTAYEQYF | TGTGCCAGCAGTCAACCCGGGACAGCCTACGAGCAGTACTTC
TRBJ2-2 | TRBD2 | - | TRBV10-3 | CAISEGLADGGELFF | TGTGCCATCAGTGAGGGGCTAGCGGATGGCGGGGAGCTGTTTTTT
TRBJ2-3 | - | - | TRBV4-1 | CASSQDTLARGSDTQYF | TGCGCCAGCAGCCAAGACACACTAGCCCGTGGGTCAGATACGCAGTATTTT
TRBJ2-3 | - | - | TRBV20-1 | CSASILDTQYF | TGCAGTGCTAGTATACTAGATACGCAGTATTTT
TRBJ2-7 | TRBD2 | - | TRBV10-3 | CAISAGLGDEQYF | TGTGCCATCAGCGCGGGACTAGGGGACGAGCAGTACTTC
TRBJ2-7 | TRBD1 | - | TRBV18 | CASSSGTATIYEQYF | TGTGCCAGCTCTTCGGGGACAGCGACTATCTACGAGCAGTACTTC
TRBJ2-7 | TRBD1 | once | TRBV6-1 | CASSVPTGEYGEQYF | TGTGCCAGCAGTGTCCCTACAGGGGAATACGGCGAGCAGTACTTC
TRBJ2-3 | - | - | TRBV2 | CASSPWGTPTDTQYF | TGTGCCAGCAGCCCGTGGGGGACTCCTACAGATACGCAGTATTTT
TRBJ2-1 | TRBD2 | once | TRBV4-1 | CASNQLAGAGNEQFF | TGCGCCAGCAACCAACTAGCGGGAGCGGGTAATGAGCAGTTCTTC
TRBJ2-3 | TRBD1 | - | TRBV18 | CASSPEDRGVTDTQYF | TGTGCCAGCTCACCCGAGGACAGGGGCGTCACAGATACGCAGTATTTT
TRBJ1-5 | - | - | TRBV30 | CAWSVQDLYSNQPQHF | TGTGCCTGGAGTGTACAGGACCTCTATAGCAATCAGCCCCAGCATTTT
TRBJ2-3 | TRBD2 | - | TRBV11-3 | CASTTSTAGGLDTQYF | TGTGCCAGCACCACGTCTACGGCGGGAGGGTTGGATACGCAGTATTTT
TRBJ1-2 | TRBD1 | - | TRBV30 | CAWSGSGTGGYTF | TGTGCCTGGAGTGGATCCGGGACAGGCGGCTACACCTTC
TRBJ2-3 | TRBD2 | - | TRBV6-6 | CASSYLRTSGTDTQYF | TGTGCCAGCAGTTACTTAAGGACTAGCGGAACAGATACGCAGTATTTT
TRBJ2-4 | TRBD2 | - | TRBV4-3 | CASSQDRTSKNIQYF | TGCGCCAGCAGCCAAGATCGGACTAGCAAAAACATTCAGTACTTC
TRBJ2-1 | TRBD2 | - | TRBV15 | CATSRDSSDSGKTYNEQFF | TGTGCCACCAGCAGAGATTCTTCCGATAGCGGGAAAACCTACAATGAGCAGTTCTTC
TRBJ2-1 | - | once | TRBV7-8 | CASSLREIEQFF | TGTGCCAGCAGCTTAAGAGAAATTGAGCAGTTCTTC
TRBJ1-5 | - | - | TRBV30 | CAWTRESNQPQHF | TGTGCCTGGACTCGGGAGAGCAATCAGCCCCAGCATTTT
TRBJ2-1 | TRBD2 | - | TRBV6-4 | CASSESGRPYNEQFF | TGTGCCAGCAGTGAGAGCGGGAGGCCCTACAATGAGCAGTTCTTC
TRBJ2-3 | - | few | TRBV2 | CASGAPLTDTQYF | TGTGCCAGCGGAGCGCCACTCACAGATACGCAGTATTTT
TRBJ1-6 | - | - | TRBV4-3 | CASSQEGSPLHF | TGCGCCAGCAGCCAAGAGGGCTCACCCCTCCACTTT